A selection of T cell receptor beta chains follows, all from one sample in a study of T cells in Graves' hyperthyroidism and ophthalmopathy. TCRdb called the multiplex PCR reads again in MiXCR, with one record for every CDR3 protein. The sample has about 700,000 distinct CDR3 sequences; about 14% are singletons. The sample comprised blood. The receptors derive from a woman aged 18-29 years with Graves' hyperthyroidism. The CDR3 runs from the conserved cysteine through the conserved F or W. The order of the fields is V gene, clone size, J gene, D gene, CDR3 protein, CDR3 DNA. A D gene is named only where the DNA matches it firmly. The size of a clone is reported for some rows only, either as once, few or many, or as a class for expanded clones.

TRBV5-5	NA	TRBJ2-3	NA	CASSFSRTGAGTDTQYF	TGTGCCAGCAGCTTCAGCCGGACTGGAGCAGGAACGGATACGCAGTATTTT
TRBV20-1	many	TRBJ2-5	TRBD1	CSASEGTGGETQYF	TGCAGTGCTAGTGAAGGGACAGGTGGCGAGACCCAGTACTTC
TRBV30	NA	TRBJ1-2	NA	CAWSGGRTRAPNYGYTF	TGTGCCTGGAGTGGGGGTCGGACCCGAGCTCCTAACTATGGCTACACCTTC
TRBV11-2	many	TRBJ2-3	TRBD1	CASSKFRGQVSDTQYF	TGTGCCAGCAGCAAATTTAGGGGACAGGTATCAGATACGCAGTATTTT
TRBV9	NA	TRBJ2-7	NA	CASSVATSYEQYF	TGTGCCAGCAGCGTAGCTACGAGTTACGAGCAGTACTTC
TRBV28	many	TRBJ2-7	NA	CASSLSRGEQYF	TGTGCCAGCAGTTTAAGTAGAGGCGAGCAGTACTTC
TRBV18	many	TRBJ1-4	TRBD1	CASSPGTAQNEKLFF	TGTGCCAGCTCACCAGGGACAGCACAAAATGAAAAACTGTTTTTT
TRBV7-9	few	TRBJ2-2	TRBD1	CASSLDPPGQAQGGELFF	TGTGCCAGCAGCTTAGACCCTCCCGGACAGGCGCAGGGCGGGGAGCTGTTTTTT
TRBV20-1	NA	TRBJ1-2	NA	CSARDVDWGYTF	TGCAGTGCTAGAGATGTCGACTGGGGCTACACCTTC
TRBV5-5	few	TRBJ2-5	NA	CASGAGLFQETQYF	TGTGCCAGCGGGGCTGGGCTTTTCCAAGAGACCCAGTACTTC
TRBV27	few	TRBJ2-3	TRBD2	CASSLTVAGTTDTQYF	TGTGCCAGCAGTTTAACAGTAGCGGGCACCACAGATACGCAGTATTTT
TRBV11-2	many	TRBJ1-2	TRBD1	CASRRGRGGGDHYGYTF	TGTGCCAGCCGACGCGGGCGAGGGGGCGGTGATCACTATGGCTACACCTTC
TRBV7-9	NA	TRBJ2-3	NA	CASSFSTGITATQYF	TGTGCCAGCAGCTTTTCCACAGGGATCACAGCTACGCAGTATTTT
TRBV4-3	few	TRBJ2-5	NA	CASSQEGTLGPQYF	TGCGCCAGCAGCCAAGAAGGGACCCTCGGGCCCCAGTACTTC
TRBV2	many	TRBJ1-1	NA	CASREGNYHTEAFF	TGTGCCAGCAGGGAAGGGAACTACCACACTGAAGCTTTCTTT
TRBV11-2	few	TRBJ2-7	NA	CASSPPAYEQYF	TGTGCCAGCAGCCCACCGGCCTACGAGCAGTACTTC
TRBV27	many	TRBJ1-2	NA	CASSSFLRQKGSTRSYTF	TGTGCCAGCAGTTCCTTTCTCCGACAGAAGGGCAGTACGCGATCCTACACCTTC
TRBV10-3	many	TRBJ2-7	TRBD1	CAIRSGTGLYEQYF	TGTGCCATCAGATCCGGGACAGGGCTATACGAGCAGTACTTC
TRBV29-1	many	TRBJ2-7	NA	CSVETPIRQGGYEQYF	TGCAGCGTTGAAACCCCCATTCGCCAGGGGGGCTACGAGCAGTACTTC
TRBV20-1	NA	TRBJ2-5	TRBD2	CSAETSGSFAETQYF	TGCAGTGCCGAGACTAGCGGGAGTTTTGCAGAGACCCAGTACTTC
TRBV2	many	TRBJ1-2	NA	CASKRHRDRGYTF	TGTGCCAGCAAACGACACCGGGACCGAGGCTACACCTTC
TRBV30	many	TRBJ1-6	NA	CAWTDFGQVGSPLHF	TGTGCCTGGACCGACTTCGGGCAGGTCGGATCACCCCTCCACTTT
TRBV20-1	many	TRBJ2-1	NA	CSARGTLNNEQFF	TGCAGTGCTAGAGGAACATTAAACAATGAGCAGTTCTTC
TRBV4-1	many	TRBJ2-2	NA	CASSQAQQGGTGELFF	TGCGCCAGCAGCCAAGCCCAACAGGGTGGCACCGGGGAGCTGTTTTTT
TRBV29-1	NA	TRBJ1-2	TRBD1	CSVEEAGTGSEYGYTF	TGCAGCGTTGAAGAGGCGGGGACAGGGAGCGAGTATGGCTACACCTTC
TRBV6-6	NA	TRBJ2-2	NA	CASSYNLDVTGTGELFF	TGTGCCAGCAGTTACAACCTTGATGTAACTGGCACCGGGGAGCTGTTTTTT
TRBV5-1	many	TRBJ1-1	NA	CASSLGNLNTEAFF	TGCGCCAGCAGCTTGGGCAACTTGAACACTGAAGCTTTCTTT
TRBV5-6	many	TRBJ2-5	TRBD1	CASSFGTGGVGTQYF	TGTGCCAGCAGCTTCGGGACAGGGGGCGTGGGGACCCAGTACTTC
TRBV7-2	NA	TRBJ2-3	TRBD2	CASSLGGAAGGADTQYF	TGTGCCAGCAGCTTAGGGGGAGCAGCGGGAGGCGCAGATACGCAGTATTTT
TRBV7-3	few	TRBJ1-6	NA	CASSLSVDSPLHF	TGTGCCAGCAGCTTATCGGTGGATTCACCCCTCCACTTT
TRBV20-1	NA	TRBJ1-4	TRBD1	CSATGQGYEKLFF	TGCAGTGCTACGGGACAGGGTTATGAAAAACTGTTTTTT